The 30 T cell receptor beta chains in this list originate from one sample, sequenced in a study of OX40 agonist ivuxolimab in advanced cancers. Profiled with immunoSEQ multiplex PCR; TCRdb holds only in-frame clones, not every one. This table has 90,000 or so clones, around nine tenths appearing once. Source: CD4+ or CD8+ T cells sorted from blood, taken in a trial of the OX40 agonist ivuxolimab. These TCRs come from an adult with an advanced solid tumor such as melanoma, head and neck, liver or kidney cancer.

The chain's CDR3 is CASSLSGTSGRITDTQYF. CDR3 coding DNA: TGCGCCAGCAGCTTGAGCGGGACTAGCGGGAGGATCACAGATACGCAGTATTTT. This chain links TRBV5-1 with TRBJ2-3; TRBD2 agrees at 15 bases. Trimming removed 1 base from V and 2 bases from J; junction bases left unmatched: 5. CDR3 length equals 18 residues. Germline values: CDR1 SGHRS, CDR2 YFSETQ.

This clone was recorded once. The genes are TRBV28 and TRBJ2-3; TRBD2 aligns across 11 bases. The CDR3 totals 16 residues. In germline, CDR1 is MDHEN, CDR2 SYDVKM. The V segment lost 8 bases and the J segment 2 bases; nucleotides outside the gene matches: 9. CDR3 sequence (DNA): TGTGCCAGCGCATTAGCGGGAGGGCCCCCCACAGATACGCAGTATTTT. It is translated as CASALAGGPPTDTQYF.

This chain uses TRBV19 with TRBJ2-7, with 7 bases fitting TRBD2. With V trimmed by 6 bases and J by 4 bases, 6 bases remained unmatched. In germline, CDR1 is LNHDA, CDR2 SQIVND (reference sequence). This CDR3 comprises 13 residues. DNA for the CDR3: TGTGCCAGTAGCACCAACGGGGGGTACGAGCAGTACTTC. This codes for CASSTNGGYEQYF.

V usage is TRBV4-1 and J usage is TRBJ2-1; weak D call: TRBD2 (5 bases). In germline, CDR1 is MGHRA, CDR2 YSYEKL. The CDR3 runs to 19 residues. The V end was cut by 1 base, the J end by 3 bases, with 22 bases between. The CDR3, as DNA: TGCGCCAGCAGCCAAGGGATAGCGAACTCCATAGGAGTCTACAATGAGCAGTTCTTC. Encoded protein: CASSQGIANSIGVYNEQFF.

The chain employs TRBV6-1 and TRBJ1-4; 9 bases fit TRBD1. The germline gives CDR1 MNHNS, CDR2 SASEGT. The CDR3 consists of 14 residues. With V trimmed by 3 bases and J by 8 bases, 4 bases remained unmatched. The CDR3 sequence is CASSDGTGQEKLFF. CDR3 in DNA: TGTGCCAGCAGTGATGGGACAGGGCAGGAAAAACTGTTTTTT.

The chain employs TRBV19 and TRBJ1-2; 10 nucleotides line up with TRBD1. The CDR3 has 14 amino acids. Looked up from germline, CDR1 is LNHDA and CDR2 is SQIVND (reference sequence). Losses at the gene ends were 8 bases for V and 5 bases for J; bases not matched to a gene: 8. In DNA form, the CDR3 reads TGTGCCAGTTCTGATCCGGGACAGGGGTATGGCTACACCTTC. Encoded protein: CASSDPGQGYGYTF.

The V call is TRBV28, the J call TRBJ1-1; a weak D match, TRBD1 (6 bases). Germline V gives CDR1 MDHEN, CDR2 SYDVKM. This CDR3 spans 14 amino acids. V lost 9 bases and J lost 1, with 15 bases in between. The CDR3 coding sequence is TGTGCCAGTGGGGGCGGGGGCCCGAACACTGAAGCTTTCTTT. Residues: CASGGGGPNTEAFF.

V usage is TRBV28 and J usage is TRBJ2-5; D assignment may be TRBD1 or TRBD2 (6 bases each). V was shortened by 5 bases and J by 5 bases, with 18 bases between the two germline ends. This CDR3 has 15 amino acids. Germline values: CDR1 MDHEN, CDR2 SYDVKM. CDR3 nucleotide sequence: TGTGCCAGCAGTCAGGGTCTGGGGGGCCGGGAGACCCAGTACTTC. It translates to CASSQGLGGRETQYF.

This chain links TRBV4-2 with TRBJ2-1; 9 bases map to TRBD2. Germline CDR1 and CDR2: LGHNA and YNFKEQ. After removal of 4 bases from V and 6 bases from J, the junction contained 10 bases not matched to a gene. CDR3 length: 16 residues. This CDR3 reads CASSLARAGGPNEQFF. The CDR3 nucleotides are TGTGCCAGCAGCCTTGCTCGAGCGGGAGGTCCCAATGAGCAGTTCTTC.

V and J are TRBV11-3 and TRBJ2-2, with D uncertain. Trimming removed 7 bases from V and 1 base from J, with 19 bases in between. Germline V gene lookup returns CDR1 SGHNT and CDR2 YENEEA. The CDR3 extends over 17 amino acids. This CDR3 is CASTSTRLPENTGELFF. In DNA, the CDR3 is TGTGCCAGCACCTCGACACGTTTACCGGAGAACACCGGGGAGCTGTTTTTT.

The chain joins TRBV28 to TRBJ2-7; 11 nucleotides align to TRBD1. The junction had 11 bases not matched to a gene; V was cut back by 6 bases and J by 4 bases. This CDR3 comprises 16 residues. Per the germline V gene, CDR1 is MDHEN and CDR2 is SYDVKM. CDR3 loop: CASRRAGTGGAYEQYF. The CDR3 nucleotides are TGTGCCAGCAGACGAGCCGGGACAGGGGGAGCGTACGAGCAGTACTTC.

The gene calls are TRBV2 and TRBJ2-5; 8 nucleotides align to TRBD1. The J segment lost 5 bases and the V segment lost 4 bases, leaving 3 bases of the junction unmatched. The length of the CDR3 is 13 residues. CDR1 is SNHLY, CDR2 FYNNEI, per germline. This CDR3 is CASSGQGTETQYF. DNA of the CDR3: TGTGCCAGCAGTGGACAGGGGACGGAGACCCAGTACTTC.

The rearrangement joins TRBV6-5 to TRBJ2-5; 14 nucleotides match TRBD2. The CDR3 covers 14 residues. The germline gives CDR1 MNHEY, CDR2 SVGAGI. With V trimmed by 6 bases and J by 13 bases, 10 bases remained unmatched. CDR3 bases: TGTGCCAGCAGCGCCTCCGGGACTAGCGGGGGAATGTACTTC. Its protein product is CASSASGTSGGMYF.

The CDR3 spells CASSARRANYGYTF. The CDR3 nucleotides read TGTGCCAGCAGTGCCAGGAGAGCTAACTATGGCTACACCTTC. The chain joins TRBV28 to TRBJ1-2; D remains ambiguous. Germline CDR1 and CDR2: MDHEN and SYDVKM. The V end lost 5 bases, the J end lost 0 bases, and 10 bases lay between the germline ends. This CDR3 is built from 14 residues.

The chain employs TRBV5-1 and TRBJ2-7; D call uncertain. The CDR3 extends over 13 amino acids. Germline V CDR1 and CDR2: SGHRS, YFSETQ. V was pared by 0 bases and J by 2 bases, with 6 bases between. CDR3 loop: CASSLDNAYEQYF. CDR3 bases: TGCGCCAGCAGCTTGGACAACGCCTACGAGCAGTACTTC.

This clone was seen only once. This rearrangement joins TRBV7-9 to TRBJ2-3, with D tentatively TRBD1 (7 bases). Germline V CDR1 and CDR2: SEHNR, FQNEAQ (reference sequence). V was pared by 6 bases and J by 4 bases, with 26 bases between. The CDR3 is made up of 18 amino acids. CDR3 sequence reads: CASSFRDRGGYPPDTQYF. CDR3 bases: TGTGCCAGCAGTTTCCGGGACAGAGGGGGGTATCCCCCAGATACGCAGTATTTT.

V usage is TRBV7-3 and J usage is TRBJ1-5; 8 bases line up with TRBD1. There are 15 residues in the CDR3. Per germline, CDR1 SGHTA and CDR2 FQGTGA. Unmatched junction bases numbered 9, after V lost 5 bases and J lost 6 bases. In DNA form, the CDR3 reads TGTGCCAGCAGCCCCTTGGACAGGGAGGGTCAGCCCCAGCATTTT. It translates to CASSPLDREGQPQHF.

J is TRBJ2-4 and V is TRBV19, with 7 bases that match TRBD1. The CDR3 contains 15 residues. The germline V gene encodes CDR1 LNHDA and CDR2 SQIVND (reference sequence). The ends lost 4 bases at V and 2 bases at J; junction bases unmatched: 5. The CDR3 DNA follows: TGTGCCAGTAGTACCGGGACAGCTACCAAAAACATTCAGTACTTC. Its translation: CASSTGTATKNIQYF.

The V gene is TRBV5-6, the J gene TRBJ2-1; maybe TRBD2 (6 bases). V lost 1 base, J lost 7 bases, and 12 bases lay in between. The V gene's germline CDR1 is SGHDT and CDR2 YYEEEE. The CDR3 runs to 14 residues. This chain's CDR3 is CASSLSGTRNEQFF. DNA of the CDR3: TGTGCCAGCAGCTTGTCAGGGACTCGTAATGAGCAGTTCTTC. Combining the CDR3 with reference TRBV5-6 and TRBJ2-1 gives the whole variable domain DAGVTQSPTHLIKTRGQQVTLRCSPKSGHDTVSWYQQALGQGPQFIFQYYEEEERQRGNFPDRFSGHQFPNYSSELNVNALLLGDSALYLCASSLSGTRNEQFFGPGTRLTVL.

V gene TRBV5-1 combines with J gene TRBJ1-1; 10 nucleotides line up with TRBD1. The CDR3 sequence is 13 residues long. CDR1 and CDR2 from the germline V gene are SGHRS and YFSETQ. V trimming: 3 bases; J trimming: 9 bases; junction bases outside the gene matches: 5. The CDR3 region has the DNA TGCGCCAGCAGCTCGGAGGACAGGGGGAAAGCTTTCTTT. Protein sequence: CASSSEDRGKAFF.

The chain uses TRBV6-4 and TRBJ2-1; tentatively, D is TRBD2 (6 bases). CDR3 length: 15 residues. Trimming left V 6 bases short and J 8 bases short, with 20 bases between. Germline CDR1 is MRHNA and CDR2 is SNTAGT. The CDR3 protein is CASRSQGGSLDEQFF. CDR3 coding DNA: TGTGCCAGCAGATCCCAAGGAGGGTCTCTCGATGAGCAGTTCTTC.

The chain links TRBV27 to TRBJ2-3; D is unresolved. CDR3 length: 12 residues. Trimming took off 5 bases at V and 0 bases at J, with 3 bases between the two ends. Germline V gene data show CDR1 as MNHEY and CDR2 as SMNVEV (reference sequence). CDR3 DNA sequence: TGTGCCAGCAGTGCAAGCACAGATACGCAGTATTTT. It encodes CASSASTDTQYF.

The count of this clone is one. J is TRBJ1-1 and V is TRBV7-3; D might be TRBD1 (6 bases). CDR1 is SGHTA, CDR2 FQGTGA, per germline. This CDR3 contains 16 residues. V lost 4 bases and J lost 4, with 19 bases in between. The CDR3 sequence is CASSSQFGGVSTEAFF. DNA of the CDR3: TGTGCCAGCAGCTCGCAATTCGGGGGCGTAAGCACTGAAGCTTTCTTT.

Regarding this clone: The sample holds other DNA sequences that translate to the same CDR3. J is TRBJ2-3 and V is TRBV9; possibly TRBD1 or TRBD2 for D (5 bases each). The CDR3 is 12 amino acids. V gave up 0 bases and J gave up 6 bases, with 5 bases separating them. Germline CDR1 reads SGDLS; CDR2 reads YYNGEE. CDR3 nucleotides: TGTGCCAGCAGCGTAGGGGGGGATACGCAGTATTTT. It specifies CASSVGGDTQYF.

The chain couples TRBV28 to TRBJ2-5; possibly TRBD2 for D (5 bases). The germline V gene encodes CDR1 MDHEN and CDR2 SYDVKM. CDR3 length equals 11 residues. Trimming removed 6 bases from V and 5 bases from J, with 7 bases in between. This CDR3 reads CASRLGETQYF. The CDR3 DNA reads TGTGCCAGCAGACTAGGGGAGACCCAGTACTTC.

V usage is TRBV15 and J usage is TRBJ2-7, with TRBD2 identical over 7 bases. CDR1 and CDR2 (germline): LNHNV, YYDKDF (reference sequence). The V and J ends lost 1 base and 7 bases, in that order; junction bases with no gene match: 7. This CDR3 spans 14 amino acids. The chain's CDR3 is CATSRVAGLFEQYF. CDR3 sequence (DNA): TGTGCCACCAGCAGAGTAGCGGGCCTCTTTGAGCAGTACTTC.

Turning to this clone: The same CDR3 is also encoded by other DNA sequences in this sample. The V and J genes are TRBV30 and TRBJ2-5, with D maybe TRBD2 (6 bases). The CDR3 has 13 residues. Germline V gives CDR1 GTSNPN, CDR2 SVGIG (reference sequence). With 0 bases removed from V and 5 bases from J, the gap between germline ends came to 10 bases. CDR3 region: CAWSVGGGETQYF. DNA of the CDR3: TGTGCCTGGAGTGTGGGGGGAGGCGAGACCCAGTACTTC.

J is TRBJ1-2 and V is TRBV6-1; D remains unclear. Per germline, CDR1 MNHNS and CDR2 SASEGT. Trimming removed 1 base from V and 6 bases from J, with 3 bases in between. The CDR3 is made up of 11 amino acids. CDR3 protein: CASSEENGYTF. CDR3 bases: TGTGCCAGCAGTGAAGAAAATGGCTACACCTTC.

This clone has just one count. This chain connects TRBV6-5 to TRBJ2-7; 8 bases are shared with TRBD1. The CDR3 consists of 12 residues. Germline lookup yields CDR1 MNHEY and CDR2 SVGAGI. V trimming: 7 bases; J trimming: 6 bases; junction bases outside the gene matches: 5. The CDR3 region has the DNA TGTGCCAGCACGGACAGGGTGAGCGAGCAGTACTTC. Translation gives CASTDRVSEQYF.

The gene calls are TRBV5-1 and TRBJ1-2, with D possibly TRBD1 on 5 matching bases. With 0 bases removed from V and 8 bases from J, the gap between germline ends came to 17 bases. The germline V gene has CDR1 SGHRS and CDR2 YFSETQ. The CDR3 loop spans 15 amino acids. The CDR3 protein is CASSLGWAGSWGYTF. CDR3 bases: TGCGCCAGCAGCTTGGGTTGGGCAGGGTCGTGGGGCTACACCTTC.